Listed below are T cell receptor beta chains from one sample, sequenced in a study of cytomegalovirus exposure and HLA in healthy donors. Generated by immunoSEQ multiplex PCR, the TCRdb table keeps only in-frame clones and is missing some. The ten most abundant clones cover 3.6% of a sample with 50,000 to 70,000 clones. Sequencing used PBMCs. The source of these receptors is a young woman in good health and CMV-seronegative. The CDR3 runs from the conserved cysteine through the conserved F or W. D genes are given only for firm matches.

v_gene	j_gene	len	d_gene	CDR3nt	CDR3aa
TRBV19	TRBJ2-7	11	-	TGTGCCAGTAGAAGAGGTCACGAGCAGTACTTC	CASRRGHEQYF
TRBV4-1	TRBJ1-6	16	TRBD1	TGCGCCAGCAGCCAAAGGGGACAGGGGCGAGGTTCACCCCTCCACTTT	CASSQRGQGRGSPLHF
TRBV5-1	TRBJ1-3	16	-	TGCGCCAGCAGCTATCCGGACAGCTGCTCTGGAAACACCATATATTTT	CASSYPDSCSGNTIYF
TRBV27	TRBJ1-5	14	TRBD1	TGTGCCACCGGCCGGGGACAGCTCAATCAGCCCCAGCATTTT	CATGRGQLNQPQHF
TRBV30	TRBJ2-1	12	-	TGTGCCTGGAGTCCTCCAGGAGGTGAGCAGTTCTTC	CAWSPPGGEQFF
TRBV2	TRBJ1-5	15	TRBD1	TGTGCCAGCAGCGGACAGGGGGCTGGCAATCAGCCCCAGCATTTT	CASSGQGAGNQPQHF
TRBV29-1	TRBJ2-7	11	TRBD2	TGCAGCGCCCGGACTAGCGCCGAGCAGTACTTC	CSARTSAEQYF
TRBV25-1	TRBJ2-2	15	TRBD1	TGTGCCAGCAGTGTGCGGGACAGGGAGACCGGGGAGCTGTTTTTT	CASSVRDRETGELFF
TRBV18	TRBJ2-3	15	TRBD1	TGTGCCACCCGGACAGGGGCAGGGAGCACAGATACGCAGTATTTT	CATRTGAGSTDTQYF
TRBV7-9	TRBJ2-3	12	-	TGTGCCAGTCTGATTAGAGGGGATACGCAGTATTTT	CASLIRGDTQYF
TRBV5-6	TRBJ2-7	14	TRBD1	TGTGCCAGCAGCTTGAGGGACAGGGGGCTCGAGCAGTACTTC	CASSLRDRGLEQYF
TRBV9	TRBJ1-2	12	TRBD1	TGTGCCAGCTTTGGACAGGCCGGTGGCTACACCTTC	CASFGQAGGYTF
TRBV6-5	TRBJ1-6	15	TRBD1	TGTGCCAGCAGTCCGTCCGGGACAGGGGTTTCACCCCTCCACTTT	CASSPSGTGVSPLHF
TRBV30	TRBJ2-7	14	TRBD2	TGTGCCTGGAGTGTTGGACTAGCGGGAGACGAGCAGTACTTC	CAWSVGLAGDEQYF